In this sample, the clone carrying this TCR beta chain turned up a few times. Antigen unknown. The data are from a study of T cell responses to AZD1222 COVID-19 vaccine. Whole-study results and caveats: Females outnumbered males among donors, who were mostly white British; clonal diversity was possibly underestimated.

Here immunoSEQ multiplex PCR was the method, and the copy in TCRdb shows in-frame clones only, minus some. The sample shows about 110,000 clones, more than 80% of them seen only once. Sequencing was performed on peripheral blood, taken on day 0 of AZD1222 vaccination. The source is an adult in good health.

This CDR3 is CASSDSDRGGEQYF. CDR3 nucleotide sequence: TGTGCCAGTAGTGACTCGGACAGGGGGGGCGAGCAGTACTTC. V usage is TRBV19 and J usage is TRBJ2-7; 10 nucleotides align to TRBD1. CDR3 length equals 14 residues. CDR1 LNHDA and CDR2 SQIVND come from the germline V gene (reference sequence). The J segment lost 6 bases and the V segment lost 5 bases, leaving 7 bases of the junction unmatched.